This TCR beta chain was captured by sequencing in a study of post-analysis software for immune sequencing data. The TCR beta cDNA libraries contained unique molecular identifiers. In TCRdb, the PCR reads were re-called with MiXCR into one record per CDR3 protein. The sample comprises under 650,000 distinct CDR3 sequences, around 47% of which are singletons, and approximately 1.7% rests with the top ten. CDR1 and CDR2 (germline): SSHAT, FNYEAQ (reference sequence). There are 15 residues in the CDR3. Notes on the study in general: Under the F measure, samples that were prepared in one batch clustered strongly together. Controls significantly exceeded multiple sclerosis patients in normalized Chao1 diversity. The five TRBV segments detected at higher frequency in patients than in controls included TRBV5-6, TRBV5-1 and TRBV20-1.

This clonotype has just a few counts. Its specificity is not known. Sequence at one end of the junction differs from germline and may be a read error. This clonotype originated in a girl aged 5 to 17 with multiple sclerosis. Sequenced: blood. The chain employs TRBV7-7 and TRBJ2-5, with D perhaps matching TRBD2 (5 bases). The CDR3 sequence is CASSLDYGHQETQYF. The CDR3 nucleotides are TGTGCTAGCAGCTTAGACTACGGCCATCAAGAGACCCAGTACTTC.